This note documents a single T cell receptor beta chain sequence. The data originate from a study of blood T cell repertoires in COVID-19. Clones were sequenced by immunoSEQ multiplex PCR, and TCRdb holds only the in-frame ones, with some missing. The table shows approximately 170,000 clones, with over 85% occurring only once. This TCR was sampled from an older woman with COVID-19, enrolled during active disease. Specimen: peripheral blood.

The CDR3 reads CASSSELGRRHTQYF. The CDR3 nucleotides read TGTGCCAGCAGCTCCGAACTAGGGCGGCGGCATACGCAGTATTTT. This sequence joins TRBV7-9 and TRBJ2-3; tentative D call: TRBD2 (5 bases). Germline V gene lookup returns CDR1 SEHNR and CDR2 FQNEAQ (reference sequence). Trimming removed 4 bases from V and 7 bases from J, with 18 bases in between. The CDR3 is 15 residues long.